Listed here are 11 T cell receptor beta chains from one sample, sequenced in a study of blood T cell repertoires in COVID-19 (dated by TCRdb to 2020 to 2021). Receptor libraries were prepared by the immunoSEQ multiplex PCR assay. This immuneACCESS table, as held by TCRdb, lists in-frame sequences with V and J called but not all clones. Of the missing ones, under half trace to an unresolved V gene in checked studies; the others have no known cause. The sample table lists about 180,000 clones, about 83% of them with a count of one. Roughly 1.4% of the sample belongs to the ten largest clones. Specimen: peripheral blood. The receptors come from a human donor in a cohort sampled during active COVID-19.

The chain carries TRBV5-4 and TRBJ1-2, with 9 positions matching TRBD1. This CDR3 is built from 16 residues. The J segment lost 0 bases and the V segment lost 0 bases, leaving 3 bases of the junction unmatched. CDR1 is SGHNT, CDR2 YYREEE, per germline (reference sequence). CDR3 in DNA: TGTGCCAGCAGCTTGGGGGGACAGGGCGCTAACTATGGCTACACCTTC. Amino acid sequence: CASSLGGQGANYGYTF.

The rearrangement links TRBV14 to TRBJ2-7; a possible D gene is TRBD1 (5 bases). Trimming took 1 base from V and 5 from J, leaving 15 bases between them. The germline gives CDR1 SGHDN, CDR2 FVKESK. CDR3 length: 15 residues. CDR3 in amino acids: CASSQALGRRDEQYF. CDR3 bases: TGTGCCAGCAGCCAAGCTCTGGGGCGTCGAGACGAGCAGTACTTC.

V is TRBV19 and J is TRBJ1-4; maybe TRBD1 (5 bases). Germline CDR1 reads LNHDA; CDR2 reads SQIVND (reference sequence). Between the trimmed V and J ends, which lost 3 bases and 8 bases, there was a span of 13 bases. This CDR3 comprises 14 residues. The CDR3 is CASSINGKGEKLFF. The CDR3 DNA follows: TGTGCCAGTAGTATTAATGGGAAGGGGGAAAAACTGTTTTTT.

CDR3 loop: CASSLGGHRNSGNTIYF. CDR3 in DNA: TGTGCCAGCAGCTTAGGGGGACACCGGAACTCTGGAAACACCATATATTTT. This chain links TRBV11-2 with TRBJ1-3, with a possible D match to TRBD1 (6 bases). Germline assignment: CDR1 SGHAT and CDR2 FQNNGV. This CDR3 spans 17 amino acids. Deletions cut 1 base from V and 0 bases from J, with 13 bases between.

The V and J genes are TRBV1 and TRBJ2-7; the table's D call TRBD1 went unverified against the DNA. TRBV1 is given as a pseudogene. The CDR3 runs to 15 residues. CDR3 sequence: CTSSHVQWDSYEQYF. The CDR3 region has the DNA TGCACCAGCAGCCACGTTCAATGGGACAGCTACGAGCAGTACTTC.

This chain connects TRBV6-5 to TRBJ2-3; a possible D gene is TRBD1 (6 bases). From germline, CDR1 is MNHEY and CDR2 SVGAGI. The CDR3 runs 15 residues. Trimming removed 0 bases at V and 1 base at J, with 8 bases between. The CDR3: CASSYSRQGTDTQYF. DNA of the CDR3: TGTGCCAGCAGTTACTCCCGACAGGGCACAGATACGCAGTATTTT.

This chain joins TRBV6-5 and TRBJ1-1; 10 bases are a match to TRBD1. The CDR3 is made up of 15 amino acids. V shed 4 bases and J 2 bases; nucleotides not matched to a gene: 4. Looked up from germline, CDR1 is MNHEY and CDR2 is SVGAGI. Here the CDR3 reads CASSSGTGANTEAFF. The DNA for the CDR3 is TGTGCCAGCAGTTCTGGGACAGGGGCCAACACTGAAGCTTTCTTT.

CDR3 nucleotide sequence: TGTGCCAGTAGTATGGGGCAGGGCCCGACCTACGAGCAGTACTTC. This encodes CASSMGQGPTYEQYF. This sequence joins TRBV19 and TRBJ2-7; D is perhaps TRBD1 (5 bases). The CDR3 runs 15 residues. V was cut by 3 bases and J by 2 bases, with 14 bases left in between. CDR1 and CDR2 from the germline V gene are LNHDA and SQIVND (reference sequence).

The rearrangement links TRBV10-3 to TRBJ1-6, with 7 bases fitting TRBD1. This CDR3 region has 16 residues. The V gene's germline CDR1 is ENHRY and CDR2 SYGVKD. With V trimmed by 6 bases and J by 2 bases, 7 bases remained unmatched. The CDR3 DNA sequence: TGTGCCATCAGCCTTGGGACAGAACCCTATAATTCACCCCTCCACTTT. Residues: CAISLGTEPYNSPLHF.

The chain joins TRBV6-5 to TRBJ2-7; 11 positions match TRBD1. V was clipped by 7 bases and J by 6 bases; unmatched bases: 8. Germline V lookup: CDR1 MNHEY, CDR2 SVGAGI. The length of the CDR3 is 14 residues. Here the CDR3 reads CASTRTGTGGEQYF. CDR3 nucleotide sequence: TGTGCCAGCACTCGTACCGGGACAGGGGGCGAGCAGTACTTC.

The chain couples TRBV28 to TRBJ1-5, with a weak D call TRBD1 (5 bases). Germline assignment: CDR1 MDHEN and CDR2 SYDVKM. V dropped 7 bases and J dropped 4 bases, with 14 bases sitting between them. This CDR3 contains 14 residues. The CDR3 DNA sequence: TGTGCCAGCACCCCGGGACTCCTAAATCAGCCCCAGCATTTT. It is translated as CASTPGLLNQPQHF.